The entry below describes one TCR beta chain. CDR1 MNHEY and CDR2 SVGEGT come from the germline V gene. CDR3 length: 13 amino acids. Deletions cut 2 bases from V and 3 bases from J, with 8 bases between. After extraction with the RNeasy kit, about 0.5 to 1 ug of the RNA was reverse transcribed using random hexamers. TCRdb reprocessed the immunoSEQ multiplex PCR reads with MiXCR, giving one entry per CDR3 protein. The table includes 75,000 or so distinct CDR3 sequences, 85% to 95% detected once. The data were obtained in a study of CD8 T cells in Susac syndrome. Study summary: At the time their blood was drawn, patients with Susac syndrome were either therapy-naive, on corticosteroids (with some of them also receiving intravenous immunoglobulin), or on intravenous immunoglobulin alone.

V gene TRBV6-2 or TRBV6-3 combines with J gene TRBJ2-7; D unresolved. Material: CD8+ T cells from PBMCs. The clonotype comes from a human donor with Susac syndrome. The CDR3 loop reads CASSYGSNYEQYF. The CDR3, as DNA: TGTGCCAGCAGTTACGGGTCCAACTACGAGCAGTACTTC.